This T cell receptor beta chain is from a study of molecular identifiers for immune sequencing clone quantification. TCRdb itself ran the PCR reads through MiXCR, one entry per CDR3 protein. Counted here are some 590,000 distinct CDR3 sequences, 25% occurring once; the ten biggest clones make up 0.78%. CDR3 length: 19 residues. Germline CDR1 and CDR2: LGHNA and YNFKEQ. With 1 base clipped from V and 3 bases from J, the junction kept 17 bases outside the gene matches. Naive CD8 T cell sorting was performed on the CD8+CD4-CCR7+CD45RA+ phenotype. A remark on this clonotype: This clone may be a read error of a much larger clone one base away.

This TCR came from a human donor in good health. Some libraries in this study had Jurkat cell RNA spiked in. The chain carries TRBV4-2 and TRBJ2-5, with 7 bases fitting TRBD2. Sequencing used naive CD8+ T cells from blood, with Jurkat cell RNA spiked in. The subset was: FACS-sorted CD8+CD4-CCR7+CD45RA+ naive T cells. This CDR3 reads CASSQVSEGGSIREETQYF. The CDR3 coding sequence is TGTGCCAGCAGCCAAGTGAGTGAAGGCGGGAGCATCCGGGAAGAGACCCAGTACTTC.